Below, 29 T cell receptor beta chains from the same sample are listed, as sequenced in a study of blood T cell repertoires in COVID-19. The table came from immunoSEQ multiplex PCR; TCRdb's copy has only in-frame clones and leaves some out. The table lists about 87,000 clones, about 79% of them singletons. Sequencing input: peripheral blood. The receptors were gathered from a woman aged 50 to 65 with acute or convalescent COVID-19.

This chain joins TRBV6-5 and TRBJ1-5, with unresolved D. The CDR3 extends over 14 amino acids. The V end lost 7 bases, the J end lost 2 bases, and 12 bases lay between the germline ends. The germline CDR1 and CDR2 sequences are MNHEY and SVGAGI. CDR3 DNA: TGTGCCAGCACTATCGACGGGGGCAATCAGCCCCAGCATTTT. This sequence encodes CASTIDGGNQPQHF.

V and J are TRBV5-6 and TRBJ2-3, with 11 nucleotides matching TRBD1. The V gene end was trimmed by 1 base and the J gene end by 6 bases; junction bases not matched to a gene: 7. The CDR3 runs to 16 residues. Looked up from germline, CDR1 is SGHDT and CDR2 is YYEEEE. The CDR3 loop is CASSLSGQGVSDTQYF. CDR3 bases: TGTGCCAGCAGCTTGTCGGGACAGGGGGTTTCGGATACGCAGTATTTT.

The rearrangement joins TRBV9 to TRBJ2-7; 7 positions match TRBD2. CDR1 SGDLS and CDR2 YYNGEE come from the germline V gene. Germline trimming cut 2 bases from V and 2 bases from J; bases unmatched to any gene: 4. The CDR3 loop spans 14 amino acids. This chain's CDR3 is CASSVGRGTYEQYF. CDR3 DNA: TGTGCCAGCAGCGTTGGGCGGGGGACCTACGAGCAGTACTTC.

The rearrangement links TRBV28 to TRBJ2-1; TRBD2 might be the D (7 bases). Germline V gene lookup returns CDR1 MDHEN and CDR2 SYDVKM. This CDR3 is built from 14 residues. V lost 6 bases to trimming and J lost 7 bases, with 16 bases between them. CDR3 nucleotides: TGTGCCAGCAGCTGGGGGGGGGCGTCGAATGAGCAGTTCTTC. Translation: CASSWGGASNEQFF.

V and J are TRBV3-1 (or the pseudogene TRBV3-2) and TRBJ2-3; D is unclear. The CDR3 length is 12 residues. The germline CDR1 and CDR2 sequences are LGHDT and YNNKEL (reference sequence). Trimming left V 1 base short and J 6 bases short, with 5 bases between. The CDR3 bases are TGTGCCAGCAGCCAAGTTATGGATACGCAGTATTTT. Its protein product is CASSQVMDTQYF.

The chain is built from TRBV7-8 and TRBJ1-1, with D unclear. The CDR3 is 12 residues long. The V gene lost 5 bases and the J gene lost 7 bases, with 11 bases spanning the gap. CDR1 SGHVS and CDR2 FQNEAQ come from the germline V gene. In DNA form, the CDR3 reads TGTGCCAGCAGCCCCCTACTTAATGAAGCTTTCTTT. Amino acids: CASSPLLNEAFF.

CDR3 DNA: TGTGCCAGTAGTAATTGGGGGCGCCGGACTAATGAAAAACTGTTTTTT. Its translation is CASSNWGRRTNEKLFF. V is TRBV19 and J is TRBJ1-4, with D perhaps TRBD1 (6 bases). The germline gives CDR1 LNHDA, CDR2 SQIVND (reference sequence). The CDR3 covers 16 residues. V was cut by 4 bases and J by 2 bases, with 14 bases left in between.

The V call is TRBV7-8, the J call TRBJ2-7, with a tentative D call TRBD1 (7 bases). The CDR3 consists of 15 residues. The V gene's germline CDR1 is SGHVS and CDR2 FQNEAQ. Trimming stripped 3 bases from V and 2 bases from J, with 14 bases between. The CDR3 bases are TGTGCCAGCAGCTTCGGGGGTGACAGGGCCTACGAGCAGTACTTC. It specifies CASSFGGDRAYEQYF.

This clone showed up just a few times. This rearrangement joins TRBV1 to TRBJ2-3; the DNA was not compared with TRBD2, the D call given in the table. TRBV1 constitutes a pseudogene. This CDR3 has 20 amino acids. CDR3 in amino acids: CTSSHQSGTSGGASTDTQYF. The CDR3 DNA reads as TGCACCAGCAGCCACCAATCCGGGACTAGCGGGGGGGCTAGCACAGATACGCAGTATTTT.

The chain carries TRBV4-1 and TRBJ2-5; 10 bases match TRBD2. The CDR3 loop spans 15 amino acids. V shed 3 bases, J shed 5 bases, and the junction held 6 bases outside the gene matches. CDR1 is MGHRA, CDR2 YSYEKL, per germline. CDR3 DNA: TGCGCCAGCAGCCATATAGAACTAGCGGGGGAGACCCAGTACTTC. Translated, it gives CASSHIELAGETQYF.

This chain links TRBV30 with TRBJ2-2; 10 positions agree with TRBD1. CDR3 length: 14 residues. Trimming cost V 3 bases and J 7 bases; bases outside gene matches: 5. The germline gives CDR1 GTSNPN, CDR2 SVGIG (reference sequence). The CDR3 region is CAWRGTGVGGELFF. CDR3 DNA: TGTGCCTGGAGAGGGACAGGGGTCGGCGGGGAGCTGTTTTTT.

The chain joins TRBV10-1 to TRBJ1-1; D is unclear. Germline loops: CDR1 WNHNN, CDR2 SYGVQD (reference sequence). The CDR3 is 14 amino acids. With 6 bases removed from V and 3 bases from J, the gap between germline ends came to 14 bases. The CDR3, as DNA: TGCGCCAGCAGCCAGACGGCCGGGGACACTGAAGCTTTCTTT. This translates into CASSQTAGDTEAFF.

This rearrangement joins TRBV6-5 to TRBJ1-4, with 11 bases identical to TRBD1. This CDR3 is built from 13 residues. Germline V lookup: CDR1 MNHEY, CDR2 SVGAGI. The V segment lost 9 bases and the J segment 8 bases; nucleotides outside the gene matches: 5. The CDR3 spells CASRDRGREKLFF. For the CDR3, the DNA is TGTGCCAGTAGGGACAGGGGGAGGGAAAAACTGTTTTTT.

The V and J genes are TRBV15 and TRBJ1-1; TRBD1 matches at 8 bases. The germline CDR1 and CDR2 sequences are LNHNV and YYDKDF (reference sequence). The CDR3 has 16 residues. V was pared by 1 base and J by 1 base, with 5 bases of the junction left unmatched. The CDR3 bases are TGTGCCACCAGCAGAGCGAGGGGACAGGAGAACACTGAAGCTTTCTTT. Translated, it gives CATSRARGQENTEAFF.

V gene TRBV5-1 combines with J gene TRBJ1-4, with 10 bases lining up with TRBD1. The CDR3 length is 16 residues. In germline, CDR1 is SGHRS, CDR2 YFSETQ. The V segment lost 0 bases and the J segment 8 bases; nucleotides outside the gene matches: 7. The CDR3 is CASSLGYGTGDEKLFF. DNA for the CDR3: TGCGCCAGCAGCTTGGGATACGGGACAGGGGACGAAAAACTGTTTTTT.

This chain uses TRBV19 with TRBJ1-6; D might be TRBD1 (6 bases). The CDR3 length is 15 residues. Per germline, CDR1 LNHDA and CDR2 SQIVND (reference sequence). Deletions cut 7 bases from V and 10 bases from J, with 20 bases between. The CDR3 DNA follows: TGTGCCAGTACCCCGACCGACAGGTCTTGGTCACCCCTCCACTTT. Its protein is CASTPTDRSWSPLHF.

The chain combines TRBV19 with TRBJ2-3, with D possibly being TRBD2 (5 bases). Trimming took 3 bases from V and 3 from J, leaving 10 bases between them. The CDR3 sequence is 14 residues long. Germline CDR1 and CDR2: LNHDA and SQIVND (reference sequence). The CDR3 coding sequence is TGTGCCAGTAGTATCCGGGAAGTTACAGATACGCAGTATTTT. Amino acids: CASSIREVTDTQYF.

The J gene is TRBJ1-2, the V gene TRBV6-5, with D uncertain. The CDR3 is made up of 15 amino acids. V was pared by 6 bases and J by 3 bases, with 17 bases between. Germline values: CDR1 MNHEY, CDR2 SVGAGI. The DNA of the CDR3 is TGTGCCAGCAGCCGTCTTCGGGGAATTCACTATGGCTACACCTTC. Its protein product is CASSRLRGIHYGYTF.

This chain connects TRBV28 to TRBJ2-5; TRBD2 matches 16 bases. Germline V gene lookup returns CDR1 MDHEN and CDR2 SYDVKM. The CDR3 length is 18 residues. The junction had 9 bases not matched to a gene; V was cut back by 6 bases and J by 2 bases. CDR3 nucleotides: TGTGCCAGCAGCCCCGGGACTAGCGGGGGGGTGTCTCAAGAGACCCAGTACTTC. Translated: CASSPGTSGGVSQETQYF.

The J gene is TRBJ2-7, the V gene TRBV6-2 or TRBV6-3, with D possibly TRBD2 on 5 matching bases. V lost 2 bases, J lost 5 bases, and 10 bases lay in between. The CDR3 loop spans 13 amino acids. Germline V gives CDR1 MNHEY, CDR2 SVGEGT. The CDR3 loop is CASSYPGMNEQYF. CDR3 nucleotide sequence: TGTGCCAGCAGTTACCCCGGGATGAACGAGCAGTACTTC.

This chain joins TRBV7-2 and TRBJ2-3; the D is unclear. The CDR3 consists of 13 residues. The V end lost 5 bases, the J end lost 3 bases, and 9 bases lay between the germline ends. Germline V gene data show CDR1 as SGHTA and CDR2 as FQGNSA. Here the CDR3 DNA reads TGTGCCAGCAGCCTTCCCGAGACAGATACGCAGTATTTT. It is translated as CASSLPETDTQYF.

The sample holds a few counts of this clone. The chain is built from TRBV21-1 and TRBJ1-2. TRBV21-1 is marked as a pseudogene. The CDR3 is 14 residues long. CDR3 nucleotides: TGTGCCAGCAGCAGGAGGGGGGGGTCTTATGGCTACACCTTC. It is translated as CASSRRGGSYGYTF.

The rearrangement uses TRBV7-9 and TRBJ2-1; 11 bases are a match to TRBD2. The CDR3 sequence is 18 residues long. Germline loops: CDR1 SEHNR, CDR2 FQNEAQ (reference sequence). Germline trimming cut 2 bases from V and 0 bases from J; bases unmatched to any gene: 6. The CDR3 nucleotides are TGTGCCAGCAGCTTAACTAGCGGGGGATTTAGCTCCTACAATGAGCAGTTCTTC. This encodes CASSLTSGGFSSYNEQFF. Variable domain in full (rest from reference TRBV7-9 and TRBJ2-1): DTGVSQNPRHKITKRGQNVTFRCDPISEHNRLYWYRQTLGQGPEFLTYFQNEAQLEKSRLLSDRFSAERPKGSFSTLEIQRTEQGDSAMYLCASSLTSGGFSSYNEQFFGPGTRLTVL.

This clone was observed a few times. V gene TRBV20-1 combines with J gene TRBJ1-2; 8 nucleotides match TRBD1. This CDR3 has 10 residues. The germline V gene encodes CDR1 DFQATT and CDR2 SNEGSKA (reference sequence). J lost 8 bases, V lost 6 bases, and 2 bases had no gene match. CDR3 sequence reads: CSAWTGGYTF. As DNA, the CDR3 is TGCAGTGCCTGGACAGGGGGCTACACCTTC.

CDR3 amino acids: CASSLDGGNTGELFF. The DNA of the CDR3 is TGTGCCAGCAGCTTAGACGGGGGGAACACCGGGGAGCTGTTTTTT. This chain connects TRBV7-8 to TRBJ2-2, with D maybe TRBD2 (6 bases). CDR3 length: 15 residues. Between the trimmed V and J ends, which lost 1 base and 1 base, there was a span of 7 bases. Germline-derived CDR1 and CDR2 are SGHVS and FQNEAQ.

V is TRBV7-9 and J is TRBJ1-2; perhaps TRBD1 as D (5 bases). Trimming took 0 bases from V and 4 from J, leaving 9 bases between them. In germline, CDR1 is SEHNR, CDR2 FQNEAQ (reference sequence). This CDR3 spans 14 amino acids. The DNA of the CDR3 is TGTGCCAGCAGCTTAGCGGGGCCTGGCTATGGCTACACCTTC. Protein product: CASSLAGPGYGYTF.

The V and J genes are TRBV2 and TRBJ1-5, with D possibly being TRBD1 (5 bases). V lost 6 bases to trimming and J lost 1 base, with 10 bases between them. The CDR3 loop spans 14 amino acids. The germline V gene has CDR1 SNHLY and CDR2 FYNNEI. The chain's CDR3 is CASRGGVSNQPQHF. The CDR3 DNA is TGTGCCAGCAGGGGGGGGGTAAGCAATCAGCCCCAGCATTTT.

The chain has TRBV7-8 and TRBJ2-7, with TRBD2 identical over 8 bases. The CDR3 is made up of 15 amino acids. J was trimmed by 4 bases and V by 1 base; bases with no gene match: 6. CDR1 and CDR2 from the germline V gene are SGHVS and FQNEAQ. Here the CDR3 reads CASSLGAGTRYEQYF. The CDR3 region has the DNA TGTGCCAGCAGCTTAGGCGCCGGGACTAGATACGAGCAGTACTTC.

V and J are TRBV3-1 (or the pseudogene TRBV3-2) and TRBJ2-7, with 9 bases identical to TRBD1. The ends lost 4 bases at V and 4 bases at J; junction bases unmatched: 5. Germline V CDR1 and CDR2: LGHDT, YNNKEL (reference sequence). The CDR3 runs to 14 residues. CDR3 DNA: TGTGCCAGCAGCCCCGGACAGGGGATATACGAGCAGTACTTC. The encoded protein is CASSPGQGIYEQYF.